This T cell receptor beta chain is from a study of OX40 agonist ivuxolimab in advanced cancers. For the study at large: Patients were dosed with the agonistic anti-OX40 (CD134) antibody ivuxolimab. Whole-study results and caveats: Fewer expanded clones were found on average in CD4+ than in CD8+ T cells. Researchers did not establish what antigens the expanded peripheral T cells target.

Profiling relied on immunoSEQ multiplex PCR, and the TCRdb table lists in-frame clones only, not all of them. The table shows under 90,000 clones, with 90% occurring only once. Per the germline V gene, CDR1 is LNHDA and CDR2 is SQIVND (reference sequence). With 4 bases removed from V and 8 bases from J, the gap between germline ends came to 23 bases. The CDR3 is made up of 16 amino acids. A note on this clone: Its antigen is not known.

This clonotype was obtained from an adult with an advanced solid tumor such as melanoma, head and neck, liver or kidney cancer. The rearrangement joins TRBV19 to TRBJ1-2, with D possibly TRBD1 on 5 matching bases. The material was CD4+ or CD8+ T cells sorted from blood, obtained in a trial of the OX40 agonist ivuxolimab. The CDR3 here is CASSRRGGSELRGYTF. The CDR3 DNA is TGTGCCAGTAGTAGGAGGGGAGGGTCCGAACTTCGCGGCTACACCTTC.